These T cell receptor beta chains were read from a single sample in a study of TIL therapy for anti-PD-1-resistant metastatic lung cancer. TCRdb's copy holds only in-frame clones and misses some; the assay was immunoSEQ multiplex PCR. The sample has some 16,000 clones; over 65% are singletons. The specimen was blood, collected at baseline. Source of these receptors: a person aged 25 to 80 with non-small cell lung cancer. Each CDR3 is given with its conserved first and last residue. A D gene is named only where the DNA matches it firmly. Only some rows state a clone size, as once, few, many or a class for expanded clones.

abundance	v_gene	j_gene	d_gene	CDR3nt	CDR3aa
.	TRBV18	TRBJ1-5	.	TGTGCCAGCTCACCGCTAGGAAGTAGCAATCAGCCCCAGCATTTT	CASSPLGSSNQPQHF
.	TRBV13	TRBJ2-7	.	TGTGCCAGCAGCTTAGTATCGGAATCCGACGAGCAGTACTTC	CASSLVSESDEQYF
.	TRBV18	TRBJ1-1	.	TGTGCCAGCTCACCGATGGGGGCTTCGACTGAAGCTTTCTTT	CASSPMGASTEAFF
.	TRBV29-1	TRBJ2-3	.	TGCAGCGTTGTTCTGACGGATACGCAGTATTTT	CSVVLTDTQYF
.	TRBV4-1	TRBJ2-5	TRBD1	TGCGCCAGCAGCCACCCTAGGACAGGGGGCCAAGAGACCCAGTACTTC	CASSHPRTGGQETQYF
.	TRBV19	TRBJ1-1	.	TGTGCCAGTAGTATAGGCACTGAAGCTTTCTTT	CASSIGTEAFF
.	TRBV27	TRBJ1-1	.	TGTGCCAGCAGGTTCCTGGGAAGAAACACTGAAGCTTTCTTT	CASRFLGRNTEAFF
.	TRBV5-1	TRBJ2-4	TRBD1	TGCGCCAGCAGCTGGGCCACGAGAGGACAGGGAGACATTCAGTACTTC	CASSWATRGQGDIQYF
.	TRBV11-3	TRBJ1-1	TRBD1	TGTGCCAGCAGCGCGAGACAGGGCCCGAACACTGAAGCTTTCTTT	CASSARQGPNTEAFF
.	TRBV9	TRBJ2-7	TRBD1	TGTGCCAGCAGCGTAGAGGGGGACAGCTCCTACGAGCAGTACTTC	CASSVEGDSSYEQYF
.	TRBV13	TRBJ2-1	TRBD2	TGTGCCAGCAGCTTAACGGGACTAGCGGGGTTGAATGAGCAGTTCTTC	CASSLTGLAGLNEQFF
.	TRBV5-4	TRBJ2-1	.	TGTGCCAGCAGCAAAGAGGGCAATGAGCAGTTCTTC	CASSKEGNEQFF
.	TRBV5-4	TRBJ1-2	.	TGTGCCAGCGGTACAGAGGGCTACACCTTC	CASGTEGYTF
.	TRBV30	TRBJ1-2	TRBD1	TGTGCCTGGAGTTCAGGGGGGACATCCATAGGCTACACCTTC	CAWSSGGTSIGYTF
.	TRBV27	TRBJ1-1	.	TGTGCCAGCAGTTTCGGTCGGCGCACTGAAGCTTTCTTT	CASSFGRRTEAFF
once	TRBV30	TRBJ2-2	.	TGTGCCTGGAGAAAGGGGAAAATTAACACCGGGGAGCTGTTTTTT	CAWRKGKINTGELFF
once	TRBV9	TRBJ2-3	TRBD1	TGTGCCAGCAGCGTAGAAGGATGGGGGACAGGCACAGATACGCAGTATTTT	CASSVEGWGTGTDTQYF
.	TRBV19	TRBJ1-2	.	TGTGCCAGTAGTATTAATGCCTATGGCTACACCTTC	CASSINAYGYTF
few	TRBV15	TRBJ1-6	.	TGTGCCACCAGCAGAGGGGCCAATAGGAACCTCCACTTT	CATSRGANRNLHF
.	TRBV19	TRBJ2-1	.	TGTGCCAGTAGTATCGCCATGGGGGCCCACAATGAGCAGTTCTTC	CASSIAMGAHNEQFF
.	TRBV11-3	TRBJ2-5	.	TGTGCCAGCACCTTGGGCTCGGGAACCCTTGAGACCCAGTACTTC	CASTLGSGTLETQYF
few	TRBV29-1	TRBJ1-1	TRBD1	TGCACCGGACAGGACATGAACACTGAAGCTTTCTTT	CTGQDMNTEAFF
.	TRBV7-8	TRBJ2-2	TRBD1	TGTGCCAGCACCCTCCCTGGGATCGGGACAGGGATAACCGGGGAGCTGTTTTTT	CASTLPGIGTGITGELFF
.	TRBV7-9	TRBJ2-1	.	TGTGCCAGCAGCTCCCCCCCTAGTCCCAGCTCCTACAATGAGCAGTTCTTC	CASSSPPSPSSYNEQFF
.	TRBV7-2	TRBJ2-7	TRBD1	TGTGCCAGCAGCTTAGGGGGACAGGGAGTCTACGAGCAGTACTTC	CASSLGGQGVYEQYF
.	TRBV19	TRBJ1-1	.	TGTGCCAGTAGTATAGCCCTCCGCGGGGGGGGAGACGCTGAAGCTTTCTTT	CASSIALRGGGDAEAFF
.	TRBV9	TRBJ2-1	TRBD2	TGTGCCAGCAGCGGCCGGGGTGCGGGGGGGCCCAGGAATGAGCAGTTCTTC	CASSGRGAGGPRNEQFF
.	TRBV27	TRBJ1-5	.	TGTGCCAGCAGTACGGGGCGGGGGCGGGCCCAGCATTTT	CASSTGRGRAQHF
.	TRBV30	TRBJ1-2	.	TGTGCCTGTCGAAGGGACCGCCTTAACTATGGCTACACCTTC	CACRRDRLNYGYTF
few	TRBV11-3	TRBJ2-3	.	TGTGCCAGCAGCTTAGATCAGCGGGGCACAGATACGCAGTATTTT	CASSLDQRGTDTQYF
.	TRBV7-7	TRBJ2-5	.	TGTGCTAGCAGCTTAGGTTCGGGCGGTCACACCCAGTACTTC	CASSLGSGGHTQYF
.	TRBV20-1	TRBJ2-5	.	TGCAGTGCTACCGGGGGAGAGACCCAGTACTTC	CSATGGETQYF
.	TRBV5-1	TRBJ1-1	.	TGCGCCAGCAGCTTTGACACGCCCGGGTCCACCGTAGCTTTCTTT	CASSFDTPGSTVAFF
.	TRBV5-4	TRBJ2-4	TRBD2	TGTGCCAGCAGTTTTAGCGGGGGGGGGAACATTCAGTACTTC	CASSFSGGGNIQYF
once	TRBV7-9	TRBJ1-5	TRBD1	TGTGCCAGCAGTCTGACAGGGGCTGGGGATCAGCCCCAGCATTTT	CASSLTGAGDQPQHF
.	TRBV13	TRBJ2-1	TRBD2	TGTGCCAGCAGCCAACTAGCGGGGGCCTACAATGAGCAGTTCTTC	CASSQLAGAYNEQFF
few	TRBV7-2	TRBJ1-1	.	TGTGCCAGCAGCCCAGGGGAGGGGACTAACACTGAAGCTTTCTTT	CASSPGEGTNTEAFF
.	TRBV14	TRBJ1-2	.	TGTGCCAGCAGCCGAATTGGCCGCAGCTATGGCTACACCTTC	CASSRIGRSYGYTF
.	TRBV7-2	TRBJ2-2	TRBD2	TGTGCCAGCAGCCCTCGACTAGCGGGAGCCGGGGAGCTGTTTTTT	CASSPRLAGAGELFF
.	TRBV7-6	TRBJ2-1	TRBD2	TGTGCCAGCAGCCTAGCGGGCCTCAACAATGAGCAGTTCTTC	CASSLAGLNNEQFF
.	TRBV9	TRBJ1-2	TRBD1	TGTGCCAGCAGCAGAGCTGCCCCGGGACAGGGTAACTATGGCTACACCTTC	CASSRAAPGQGNYGYTF
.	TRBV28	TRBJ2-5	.	TGTGCCAGCAGTCCCCCAGTAGGGGAGACCCAGTACTTC	CASSPPVGETQYF
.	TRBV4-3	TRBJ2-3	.	TGCGCCAGCAGCCATGGGGGGGGCTACACAGATACGCAGTATTTT	CASSHGGGYTDTQYF
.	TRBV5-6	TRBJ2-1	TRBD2	TGTGCCAGCAGCTTGGAGGGATACCGAGCGGGGGGGCCGAGTGAGCAGTTCTTC	CASSLEGYRAGGPSEQFF
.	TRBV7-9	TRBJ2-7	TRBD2	TGTGCCAGCAGCTCCAGGACTAGCGGGGCTTACGAGCAGTACTTC	CASSSRTSGAYEQYF